Only one count was recorded for the clone carrying this T cell receptor beta chain. At one end, the junction sequence differs from germline, possibly due to a read error. Seattle-derived patients entered the study during active infection and were followed longitudinally. The sample originates from a study of blood T cell repertoires in COVID-19. Across the whole study: T cells, B-cell-depleted T cells, or PBMCs provided the cDNA or gDNA that served as material.

The method was immunoSEQ multiplex PCR; TCRdb's version includes in-frame clones alone and lacks a portion of them. In the table there are tens of thousands of clones, about nine tenths of which are singletons. The CDR3 is 14 residues long. Germline assignment: CDR1 SSHAT and CDR2 FNYEAQ (reference sequence). The receptor comes from a man aged 35 to 55 with COVID-19, enrolled during active disease. The rearrangement links TRBV7-7 to TRBJ2-1; D call uncertain. The sequenced sample was peripheral blood. The CDR3 sequence: CASSYGPNYNEQFF. In nucleotides, the CDR3 is TGTGCTAGCAGCTACGGTCCGAACTACAATGAGCAGTTCTTC.